This T cell receptor beta chain was sequenced for a study of response to subunit inactivated influenza vaccine. Points from the study as a whole: The study's authors posited that every seasonal influenza vaccination enlists few new T cells.

This clonotype was found a few times. Its antigen is still unknown. Between the trimmed V and J ends, which lost 0 bases and 8 bases, there was a span of 21 bases. The CDR3 consists of 17 residues. Germline lookup yields CDR1 ENHRY and CDR2 SYGVKD. MiXCR, run by TCRdb on the RT-PCR reads, gives a single entry per CDR3 protein. Seen here are 500,000 to 600,000 distinct CDR3 sequences, about 11% observed once, and the top ten hold more than 9.5%. These same records also appear under a second study, on T cells expressing NK-cell markers. That source adds: cDNA encoding TCR beta was synthesized via 5'RACE template switching incorporating UMIs.

The clonotype originates from a man in his fifties or sixties who received an inactivated influenza vaccine. The chain joins TRBV10-3 to TRBJ2-3; tentatively, D is TRBD1 (6 bases). Sequenced here: PBMCs from blood, sampled on the day of vaccination. The CDR3, as DNA: TGTGCCATCAGTGAGTCATCGTCGGCTGACAGGCGACTTACGCAGTATTTT. It codes for CAISESSSADRRLTQYF.